This T cell receptor beta chain was sequenced in a study of graft-versus-host responses after intestinal transplantation (dated by TCRdb to 2020 to 2022). As for the study more broadly: Recipients received multivisceral, liver-intestinal, or isolated intestinal transplants. To identify alloreactive clones, pre-transplant mixed lymphocyte reaction products were sequenced and compared with unstimulated pre-transplant donor and recipient T cells. A peak of at least 4% donor T cells among recipient peripheral blood mononuclear cells was the definition used for donor T cell macrochimerism. Bulk TCR-beta CDR3 sequencing was used to track graft-versus-host and host-versus-graft alloreactive T cell clones in the graft, circulation and bone marrow after intestinal transplantation. Every recipient was given anti-thymocyte globulin induction, followed by around three years of maintenance tacrolimus and steroids. Instead of going to the commercial service, samples from a few later patients were sequenced in-house on an Illumina MiSeq and processed with MiXCR. The cohort enrolled about two dozen intestinal transplant recipients including one retransplant, and a few patients lacking pretransplant specimens were excluded. Study-level results and caveats: GvH clones were detected in recipient bone marrow, and some appeared earlier in ileal mucosa or blood, consistent with an intestinal mucosal origin. Patients with donor T cell macrochimerism had high GvH to HvG T cell clonal ratios in their allografts. Conclusions were limited by the relatively low number and heterogeneity of intestinal transplant patients. Early after transplant, peak levels of circulating GvH clones were associated with declines in HvG clones.

V lost 3 bases and J lost 5 bases; the stretch between them is 10 bases long. From its cysteine to its phenylalanine, the CDR3 spans 13 amino acids. CDR3 DNA is the only sequence kept; it has 39 bases, read in frame from the first base. The germline V gene yields MDHEN for CDR1 and SYDVKM for CDR2. Details on this clone: Its antigen remains unidentified. No qualities accompany the bases; no much larger clone lies one base away.

The library was built by means of the immunoSEQ multiplex PCR assay. For most patients, genomic DNA was isolated using the Qiagen DNeasy Blood and Tissue Kit and was shipped frozen to Adaptive Biotechnologies for TCR sequencing. Adaptive Biotechnologies carried out high-throughput TCR-beta CDR3 sequencing of genomic DNA for most patients. The study's processing was this. TCR sequencing data for approximately 19 patients were retrieved from Adaptive's ImmunoSEQ software; a few other patients were processed with MiXCR and VDJtools. To correct CD4 versus CD8 sorting errors, any sequence found in both subsets at a frequency ratio below 5:1 was removed. CDR3 nucleotide sequences shared between donor and recipient were removed because the origin of such sequences could not be assigned. Alloreactive clones required at least 2-fold expansion over unstimulated cells and minimum CFSE-low frequency of 0.002% (template counts) or 0.001% (read counts). Clones were considered mappable if detected in sequenced pre-transplant spleen, lymph node, or MLR CFSE-low populations of the donor or recipient. Cumulative frequency of alloreactive clones was calculated as a percentage of all sequences weighted by copy number. TCRdb limited this immuneACCESS table to in-frame rearrangements with V and J called. A share of clones is missing; checked studies link under half to unresolved V genes, and the rest is unexplained. V and J calls and clone size come straight from that table; D and trimming were deduced from the DNA. In all, the sample holds about 50,000 clones, and 80% to 95% of those were seen once. The ten largest clones represent over 2% of the sample.

Read against the paper, the sample's time point label means: cells obtained before transplantation from donor or recipient. CD3+CD4+ and CD3+CD8+ populations were FACS-sorted from unstimulated pre-transplant donor and recipient cells taken from spleen or lymph nodes. The sequencing used unstimulated CD4+ T cells sorted from spleen or lymph node cells, collected before transplant. This chain joins TRBV28 to TRBJ1-2; there is no confident call for the D gene. The sequence was collected from a human donor who was the organ donor for an intestinal transplant. Here the CDR3 is given as CASSFLEGYGYTF. The nucleotides read TGTGCCAGCAGTTTTTTAGAGGGTTATGGCTACACCTTC.